This entry features one T cell receptor (beta chain) sequence. Assay used: immunoSEQ multiplex PCR; TCRdb lists only in-frame clones, some missing. The table shows 540,000 or so clones, with about 88% occurring only once. This entry is derived from a study of blood T cell repertoires in COVID-19. Study-wide context: The United States, Italy and Spain were the sources of the acute and convalescent COVID-19 samples. PBMCs, B-cell-depleted T cells, or T cells were the source of the cDNA or gDNA that made up the material.

The length of the CDR3 is 16 residues. Germline V gene sequence: CDR1 SGHRS, CDR2 YFSETQ. V gave up 2 bases and J gave up 0 bases; unmatched junction bases: 6. V usage is TRBV5-1 and J usage is TRBJ2-7; 9 bases fit TRBD2. The sample consisted of peripheral blood. This TCR was recovered from a woman between 50 and 59 years old with COVID-19, enrolled during active disease. As DNA, the CDR3 is TGCGCCAGCAGCTTTAGCCTAGCGGGGTCCTCCTACGAGCAGTACTTC. Translated: CASSFSLAGSSYEQYF.